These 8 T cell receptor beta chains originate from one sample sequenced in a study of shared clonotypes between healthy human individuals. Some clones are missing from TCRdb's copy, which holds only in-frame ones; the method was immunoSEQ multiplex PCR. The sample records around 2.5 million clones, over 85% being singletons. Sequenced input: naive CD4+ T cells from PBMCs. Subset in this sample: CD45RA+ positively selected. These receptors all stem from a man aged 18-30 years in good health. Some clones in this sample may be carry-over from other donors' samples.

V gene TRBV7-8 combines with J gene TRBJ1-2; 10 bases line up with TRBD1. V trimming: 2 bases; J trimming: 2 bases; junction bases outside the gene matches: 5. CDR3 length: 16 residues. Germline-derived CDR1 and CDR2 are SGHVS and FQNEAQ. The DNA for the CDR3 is TGTGCCAGCAGCTTACTGCCGACAGGGGGCAACTATGGCTACACCTTC. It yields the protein CASSLLPTGGNYGYTF. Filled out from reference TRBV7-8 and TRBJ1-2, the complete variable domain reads GAGVSQSPRYKVAKRGQDVALRCDPISGHVSLFWYQQALGQGPEFLTYFQNEAQLDKSGLPSDRFFAERPEGSVSTLKIQRTQQEDSAVYLCASSLLPTGGNYGYTFGSGTRLTVV.

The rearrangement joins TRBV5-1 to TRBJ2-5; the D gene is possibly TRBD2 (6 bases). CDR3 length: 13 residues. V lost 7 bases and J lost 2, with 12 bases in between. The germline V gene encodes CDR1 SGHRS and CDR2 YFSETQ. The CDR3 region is CASAGLLQETQYF. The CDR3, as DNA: TGCGCCAGCGCGGGACTCTTACAAGAGACCCAGTACTTC.

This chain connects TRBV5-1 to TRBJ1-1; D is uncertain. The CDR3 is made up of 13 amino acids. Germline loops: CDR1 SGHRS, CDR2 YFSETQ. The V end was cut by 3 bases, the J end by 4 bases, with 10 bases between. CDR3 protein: CASSWREATEAFF. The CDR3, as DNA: TGCGCCAGCAGCTGGAGGGAGGCCACTGAAGCTTTCTTT.

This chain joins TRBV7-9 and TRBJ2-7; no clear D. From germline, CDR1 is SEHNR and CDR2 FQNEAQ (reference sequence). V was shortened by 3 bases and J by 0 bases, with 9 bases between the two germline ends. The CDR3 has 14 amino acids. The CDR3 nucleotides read TGTGCCAGCAGCTTCAGCACGTACTCCTACGAGCAGTACTTC. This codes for CASSFSTYSYEQYF.

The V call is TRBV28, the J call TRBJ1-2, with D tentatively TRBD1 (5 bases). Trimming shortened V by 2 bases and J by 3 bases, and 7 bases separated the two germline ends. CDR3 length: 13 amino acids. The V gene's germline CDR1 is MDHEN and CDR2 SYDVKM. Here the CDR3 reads CASSLGAHYGYTF. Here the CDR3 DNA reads TGTGCCAGCAGTTTAGGGGCCCACTATGGCTACACCTTC.

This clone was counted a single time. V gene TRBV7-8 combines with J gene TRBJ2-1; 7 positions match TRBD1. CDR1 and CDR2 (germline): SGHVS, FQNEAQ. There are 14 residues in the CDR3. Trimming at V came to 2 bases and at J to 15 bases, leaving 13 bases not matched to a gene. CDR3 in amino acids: CASSLRGEDRRTFF. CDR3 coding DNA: TGTGCCAGCAGCTTACGAGGTGAGGACAGGAGAACGTTCTTC.

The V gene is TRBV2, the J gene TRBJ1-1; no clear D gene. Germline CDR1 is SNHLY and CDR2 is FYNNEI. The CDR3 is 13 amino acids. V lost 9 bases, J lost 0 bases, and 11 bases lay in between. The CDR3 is CASQPGLNTEAFF. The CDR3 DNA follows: TGTGCCAGTCAGCCCGGGTTGAACACTGAAGCTTTCTTT.

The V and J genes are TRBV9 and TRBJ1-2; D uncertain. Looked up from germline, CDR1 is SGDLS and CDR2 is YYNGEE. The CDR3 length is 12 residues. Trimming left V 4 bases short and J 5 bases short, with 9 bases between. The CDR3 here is CASSPGSYGYTF. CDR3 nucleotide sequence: TGTGCCAGCAGCCCCGGATCATATGGCTACACCTTC.